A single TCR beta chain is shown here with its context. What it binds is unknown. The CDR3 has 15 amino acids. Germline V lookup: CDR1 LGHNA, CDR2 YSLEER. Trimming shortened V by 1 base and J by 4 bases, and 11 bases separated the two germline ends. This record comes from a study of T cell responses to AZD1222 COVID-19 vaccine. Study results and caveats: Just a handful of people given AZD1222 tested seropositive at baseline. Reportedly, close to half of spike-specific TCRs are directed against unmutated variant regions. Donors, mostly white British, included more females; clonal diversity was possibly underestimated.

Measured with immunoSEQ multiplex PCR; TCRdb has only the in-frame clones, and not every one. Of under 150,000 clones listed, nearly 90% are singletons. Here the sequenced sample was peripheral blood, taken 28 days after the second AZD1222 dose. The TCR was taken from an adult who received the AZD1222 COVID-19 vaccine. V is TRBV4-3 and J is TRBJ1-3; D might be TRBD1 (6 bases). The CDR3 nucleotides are TGCGCCAGCAGCCAAGGCCGGGGGGCGGGAAACACCATATATTTT. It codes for CASSQGRGAGNTIYF.